This T cell receptor beta chain was observed in a study of blood T cell repertoires in COVID-19. The germline gives CDR1 MDHEN, CDR2 SYDVKM. CDR3 length: 14 amino acids. V lost 3 bases, J lost 6 bases, and 11 bases lay in between. Source study methods: For nucleated cells, counts were estimated from reference gene primer amplification. Assay used: immunoSEQ multiplex PCR; TCRdb lists only in-frame clones, some missing. The DNA was the basis for D and trimming; V, J and clone size are from that table. Among around 400,000 clones, approximately 91% were seen once, and the ten largest hold less than 1.5%. Adults between about 18 and 89 years of age took part from fewer than 30 US areas. Grouping used clinical history reported by participants in a survey and questionnaire. Those designated as exposed participants met a COVID-19 case within 2 weeks before study entry.

V and J are TRBV28 and TRBJ2-2, with a possible D match to TRBD2 (5 bases). The material sequenced was PBMCs or T cells enriched from blood (not recorded which). This TCR came from a woman younger than 35 who had been exposed to COVID-19. The CDR3 is CASSLGSSPGELFF. CDR3 in DNA: TGTGCCAGCAGTTTGGGCTCTAGCCCCGGGGAGCTGTTTTTT.